This T cell receptor beta chain was documented in a study of Graves' ophthalmopathy and Graves' hyperthyroidism listed by TCRdb under 2018. In terms of the full investigation: Peripheral blood samples were taken at the time of initial diagnosis, before any treatment was given. TCR beta repertoire signatures were used to distinguish Graves' ophthalmopathy from Graves' hyperthyroidism and to predict progression to ophthalmopathy. In total, 135 blood samples were TCR-sequenced: 43 ophthalmopathy, about 75 hyperthyroidism and about 17 hyperthyroidism-to-ophthalmopathy patients. To explore V-J signatures that separate ophthalmopathy from hyperthyroidism, a discovery set of about a hundred patients was enrolled, consisting of about 45 with ophthalmopathy and about 60 with stable hyperthyroidism. The independent validation cohort included about 19 hyperthyroidism patients plus 17 patients who later progressed from hyperthyroidism to ophthalmopathy. In about six hyperthyroidism patients, T-cell repertoires of thyroid tissue and blood were compared. After sampling, hyperthyroidism patients received methimazole starting at 30 mg daily, and ophthalmopathy patients received high-dose intravenous methylprednisolone. Overall study results and their limits: Sample size was not statistically predetermined, and group allocation was not concealed from the investigators. Most of the expanded thyroid clonotypes with a frequency above 0.001 were also detected in blood, and it was suggested that the thyroid immune response may be reflected by blood repertoires. The 13-signature model separated ophthalmopathy from stable hyperthyroidism with roughly 90% sensitivity and about 81% specificity in cross-validation, and 80%/75% in the test set. In validation, the model predicted ophthalmopathy progression with 55% to 71% sensitivity and approximately 78% specificity; more than ten predicted patients were CT-confirmed with GO in a median of roughly 6.8 months.

The CDR3 runs 12 amino acids, cysteine and phenylalanine included. Kept here is only the CDR3 DNA, which spans 36 bases and is read in frame from base 1. CDR1 and CDR2 are read off the germline V gene as SNHLY and FYNNEI. For repertoire sequencing, TCR beta CDR3 regions were amplified from RNA transcripts. HTBI primers and the Qiagen OneStep RT-PCR kit were used in a first-round RT-PCR, which was followed by a second-round multiplex PCR, size selection and purification. The libraries underwent paired-end sequencing with 100 bp reads on an Illumina HiSeq2000. Regarding the original processing steps: SOAPnuke was used to process the reads, removing any read that contained adapters or uncalled bases, had a mean Phred below 15, or lacked an exact match to the constant primer or identifier. COPE v1.2.5 was used to merge the high-quality paired reads. Each unique nucleotide sequence was defined as a clonotype, and clonotypes were aligned to IMGT TRB V, D and J references with MiTCR v1.1. Analysis was restricted to V-J combinations with a frequency above 0.0001, which covered roughly 99% of repertoires. For each V-J combination, a TCR clonal expansion and chaos score was defined as the ratio of F50 clonal expansion to chaos observed in the TCRdist matrix. Welch's t-statistics and random forest were used to reduce features to about a dozen V-J combinations, which were fed into a naive Bayes classifier. Thyroid-blood repertoire similarity was quantified with the Morisita-Horn index. Using fastp trimming at Q25 and MiXCR clonotype assembly, TCRdb reanalyzed the public sequencing data and kept in-frame beta chains. Entries that share a CDR3 protein sequence are merged under the most common genes and DNA. TCRdb, not the authors, supplied the V and J calls. The sample table records about 740,000 distinct CDR3 sequences; 35% to 50% of these occur just once. About 40% of the sample is taken by the ten largest.

With regard to this clonotype: The specificity of this receptor is unknown. Base qualities are not provided; no much larger clone lies one nucleotide away.

The ophthalmopathy patients had moderately to severely active disease, with a Clinical Activity Score of 3 or higher, a NOSPECS grade of 4 or higher, and a disease duration of less than 3 months. Patients with other autoimmune diseases, uncontrolled infections, pregnancy or lactation were excluded. Clinical symptoms, serum thyroxine, TRAb, thyroid ultrasound and orbital computed tomography were used for diagnosis. Ficoll-Paque density gradient centrifugation was used to isolate PBMCs from 8 to 10 ml of fresh peripheral blood. Total RNA was extracted using Trizol reagent, and RNA quality was checked on an Agilent 2100 Bioanalyzer.

Material: peripheral blood. The chain is assembled from TRBV2 and TRBJ2-3; TRBD1 agrees with 9 junctional bases. The clonotype was recovered from an adult man with Graves' ophthalmopathy. The CDR3 protein sequence reads: CVGQGSTDTQYF. The DNA sequence is given as TGTGTGGGACAGGGAAGCACAGATACGCAGTATTTT. With all but the CDR3 taken from the reference TRBV2 and TRBJ2-3 genes, the full variable domain is: EPEVTQTPSHQVTQMGQEVILRCVPISNHLYFYWYRQILGQKVEFLVSFYNNEISEKSEIFDDQFSVERPDGSNFTLKIRSTKLEDSAMYFCVGQGSTDTQYFGPGTRLTVL.